These 12 T cell receptor beta chains originate from one sample sequenced in a study of PD-1 blockade in mismatch repair-deficient tumors. The table came from immunoSEQ multiplex PCR; TCRdb's copy has only in-frame clones and leaves some out. The top ten hold around 11% of the sample, which has around 120,000 clones, roughly 90% seen once. The starting material was peripheral blood, obtained 70 to 73 weeks after starting pembrolizumab. The origin of the receptors is an adult with mismatch repair-deficient cancer.

This clone has just a few counts. The chain recombines TRBV29-1 with TRBJ2-4; tentatively, D is TRBD1 (5 bases). The V end was cut by 2 bases, the J end by 7 bases, with 6 bases between. The CDR3 sequence is 11 residues long. CDR1 SQVTM and CDR2 ANQGSEA come from the germline V gene. The CDR3 loop is CSVERQNIQYF. The CDR3 DNA sequence: TGCAGCGTTGAAAGACAGAACATTCAGTACTTC.

This chain connects TRBV29-1 to TRBJ2-7, with 8 bases aligning to TRBD1. This CDR3 is 12 amino acids long. Trimming at V came to 4 bases and at J to 5 bases, leaving 4 bases not matched to a gene. In germline, CDR1 is SQVTM, CDR2 ANQGSEA. The CDR3 region is CSVADRADEQYF. CDR3 coding DNA: TGCAGCGTTGCGGACAGGGCCGACGAGCAGTACTTC.

The chain is built from TRBV14 and TRBJ2-7; TRBD2 matches at 8 bases. The J segment lost 5 bases and the V segment lost 9 bases, leaving 9 bases of the junction unmatched. Per germline, CDR1 SGHDN and CDR2 FVKESK. The CDR3 runs 13 residues. Here the CDR3 DNA reads TGTGCCAGTCAAAACGGGGGGGGTAACGAGCAGTACTTC. It codes for CASQNGGGNEQYF.

The gene calls are TRBV19 and TRBJ1-5; 7 bases are shared with TRBD1. There are 16 residues in the CDR3. The trim removed 3 bases at V and 7 bases at J, leaving 12 bases unmatched. Germline CDR1 LNHDA, CDR2 SQIVND (reference sequence). The CDR3 region is CASSIGATGVRQPQHF. The CDR3 nucleotides read TGTGCCAGTAGTATTGGAGCAACAGGGGTTCGGCAGCCCCAGCATTTT.

The chain links TRBV11-2 to TRBJ1-2; D gene ambiguous. The CDR3 length is 14 residues. Between the trimmed V and J ends, which lost 1 base and 2 bases, there was a span of 8 bases. CDR1 is SGHAT, CDR2 FQNNGV, per germline. CDR3 bases: TGTGCCAGCAGCTTAGGGGTAGAGAACTATGGCTACACCTTC. Translating it yields CASSLGVENYGYTF.

This chain joins TRBV18 and TRBJ2-7; TRBD2 aligns across 11 bases. The CDR3 consists of 18 residues. The J segment lost 2 bases and the V segment lost 3 bases, leaving 12 bases of the junction unmatched. Germline V gene lookup returns CDR1 KGHSH and CDR2 LQKENI. CDR3 protein: CASSPRLAGGVPPYEQYF. CDR3 nucleotides: TGTGCCAGCTCACCTCGCCTAGCGGGAGGTGTGCCCCCCTACGAGCAGTACTTC.

The V gene is TRBV11-2, the J gene TRBJ2-3, with 8 nucleotides matching TRBD2. The germline V gene has CDR1 SGHAT and CDR2 FQNNGV. Germline trimming cut 5 bases from V and 7 bases from J; bases unmatched to any gene: 14. The CDR3 contains 16 residues. The CDR3, as DNA: TGTGCCAGCAGCCCAGCAACGGGAGGGGGTGGGAATACGCAGTATTTT. It yields the protein CASSPATGGGGNTQYF.

This rearrangement joins TRBV19 to TRBJ2-1, with D possibly being TRBD1 (6 bases). Trimming pared 2 bases from V and 8 bases from J, leaving 13 bases between. The germline gives CDR1 LNHDA, CDR2 SQIVND (reference sequence). CDR3 size: 14 residues. The CDR3 DNA reads TGTGCCAGTAGTATACCCTACAGGGCCGATGAGCAGTTCTTC. Its translation: CASSIPYRADEQFF.

This clone has just one count. The chain recombines TRBV4-1 with TRBJ2-3; D not resolved. CDR1 and CDR2 from the germline V gene are MGHRA and YSYEKL. The CDR3 is made up of 14 amino acids. Trimming took 0 bases from V and 6 from J, leaving 10 bases between them. The CDR3 region has the DNA TGCGCCAGCAGCCAAGATTTTTTCATCGATACGCAGTATTTT. It encodes CASSQDFFIDTQYF.

The J gene is TRBJ1-2, the V gene TRBV19; 9 nucleotides align to TRBD1. The CDR3 length is 15 residues. Germline trimming cut 6 bases from V and 6 bases from J; bases unmatched to any gene: 11. The germline CDR1 and CDR2 sequences are LNHDA and SQIVND (reference sequence). The CDR3 is CASSPDRGLEDGYTF. DNA for the CDR3: TGTGCCAGTAGCCCGGACAGGGGATTAGAAGATGGCTACACCTTC.

The count of this clone is one. This chain joins TRBV5-4 and TRBJ2-1, with 11 bases matching TRBD2. With 4 bases clipped from V and 6 bases from J, the junction kept 15 bases outside the gene matches. The CDR3 extends over 18 amino acids. Germline V lookup: CDR1 SGHNT, CDR2 YYREEE (reference sequence). The CDR3 sequence is CASSLGTGFSGRANEQFF. Written as DNA, the CDR3 is TGTGCCAGCAGCCTAGGGACAGGGTTTAGCGGGAGGGCCAATGAGCAGTTCTTC.

The CDR3 sequence is CAWSGVGGYEQYF. The CDR3, as DNA: TGTGCCTGGAGCGGTGTAGGGGGTTACGAGCAGTACTTC. The chain recombines TRBV30 with TRBJ2-7, with D possibly matching TRBD1 (6 bases). The CDR3 covers 13 residues. V lost 3 bases and J 4 bases, leaving 13 bases between the germline ends. Germline values: CDR1 GTSNPN, CDR2 SVGIG (reference sequence).